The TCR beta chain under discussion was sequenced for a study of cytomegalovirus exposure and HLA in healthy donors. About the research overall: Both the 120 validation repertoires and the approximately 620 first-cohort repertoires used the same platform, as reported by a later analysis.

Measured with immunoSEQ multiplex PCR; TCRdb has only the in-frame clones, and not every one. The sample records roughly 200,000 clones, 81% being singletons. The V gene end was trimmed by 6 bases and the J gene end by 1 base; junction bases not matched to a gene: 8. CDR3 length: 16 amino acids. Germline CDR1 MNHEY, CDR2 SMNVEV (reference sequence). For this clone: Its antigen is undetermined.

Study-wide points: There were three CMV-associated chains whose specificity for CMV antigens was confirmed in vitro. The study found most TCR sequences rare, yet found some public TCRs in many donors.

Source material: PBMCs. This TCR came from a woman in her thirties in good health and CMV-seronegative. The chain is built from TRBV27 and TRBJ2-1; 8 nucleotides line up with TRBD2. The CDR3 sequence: CASRAGGLRSYNEQFF. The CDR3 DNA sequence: TGTGCCAGCAGGGCGGGGGGCCTCCGGTCCTACAATGAGCAGTTCTTC.